Listed below are T cell receptor beta chains from one sample, sequenced in a study of control samples from healthy donors and cancer patients. Repertoires were generated with immunoSEQ multiplex PCR, while TCRdb's copy carries only in-frame clones and drops some. The sample holds 100,000 to 150,000 clones, about 91% seen once. Material: blood. The receptor source for this set is a man between 18 and 29 years old in good health. Both conserved end residues are part of each CDR3. The order of the fields is clone size, D gene, J gene, V gene, CDR3 DNA, CDR3 protein. The D gene is left open where the match is weak. Some rows mark clone size as missing; the rest say once, few, many or name a class of expanded clone.

>-|-|TRBJ2-1|TRBV10-3
TGTGCCATCACCCCGGGGGACGGAGACAATGAGCAGTTCTTC
CAITPGDGDNEQFF
>-|TRBD1|TRBJ2-1|TRBV5-1
TGCGCCAGCTTCCGACAGGGGGGTTTCTACAATGAGCAGTTCTTC
CASFRQGGFYNEQFF
>-|-|TRBJ2-1|TRBV2
TGTGCCGGGAGGGGGCCCTCCTACAATGAGCAGTTCTTC
CAGRGPSYNEQFF
>once|TRBD2|TRBJ2-3|TRBV12-3/TRBV12-4
TGTGCCAGCAGTTTGGGTCTAGCGGGGCAGTATTTT
CASSLGLAGQYF
>-|-|TRBJ1-4|TRBV5-4
TGTGCCAGCAGCTTGTGGGGGGCTAATGAAAAACTGTTTTTT
CASSLWGANEKLFF
>-|TRBD2|TRBJ2-4|TRBV5-3
TGTGCCAGAAGCTTGGTCAGCGGGGGGAAAAACATTCAGTACTTC
CARSLVSGGKNIQYF
>few|-|TRBJ2-1|TRBV11-2
TGTGCCAGCAGCTTAGATCCGATCTCCTACAATGAGCAGTTCTTC
CASSLDPISYNEQFF
>-|TRBD1|TRBJ1-4|TRBV25-1
TGTGCCAGCAGTGACCTGACAGGGAATGAAAAACTGTTTTTT
CASSDLTGNEKLFF
>-|-|TRBJ2-7|TRBV18
TGTGCCAGCTCACCACCCGGATCCTACGAGCAGTACTTC
CASSPPGSYEQYF
>-|-|TRBJ1-2|TRBV11-2
TGTGCCAGCAGCTTAGGGGTTGGCGACTATGGCTACACCTTC
CASSLGVGDYGYTF
>-|TRBD1|TRBJ2-1|TRBV6-5
TGTGCCAGCAGAAAATACGGGACAGGGGGAAATGAGCAGTTCTTC
CASRKYGTGGNEQFF
>-|-|TRBJ2-7|TRBV24-1
TGTGCCACCAGTTCCCAGGACAGCCCTAAGACCTACGAGCAGTACTTC
CATSSQDSPKTYEQYF
>once|-|TRBJ1-1|TRBV5-1
TGCGCCAGCAGCGCCGGATTTAACACTGAAGCTTTCTTT
CASSAGFNTEAFF
>-|-|TRBJ2-7|TRBV5-4
TGTGCCAGCAGCTCAGACACGACCTACGAGCAGTACTTC
CASSSDTTYEQYF
>once|-|TRBJ2-4|TRBV7-2
TGTGCCAGCAGCTTAGAGGCCAAAAACATTCAGTACTTC
CASSLEAKNIQYF
>-|-|TRBJ2-1|TRBV11-3
TGTGCCAGCAGCTTCCAGAGCTCCTACAATGAGCAGTTCTTC
CASSFQSSYNEQFF
>once|-|TRBJ1-1|TRBV25-1
TGTGCCAGCAGTGGTTCCGGGACAAGGTTTACTGAAGCTTTCTTT
CASSGSGTRFTEAFF
>-|TRBD1|TRBJ1-4|TRBV18
TGTGCCAGCTCGCAACAGGGGTATGAAAAACTGTTTTTT
CASSQQGYEKLFF